Described below is a single T cell receptor (beta chain) sequence and its context. The antigen remains unidentified. Every bit of the isolated RNA underwent reverse transcription, so sequencing read expressed TCRB transcripts. Naive, central memory and regulatory T cell samples produced a mean of roughly 3.8 million reads. Using immunoSEQ multiplex PCR, the repertoire was profiled, and TCRdb retains in-frame clones only, with some absent. This sample has 100,000 to 150,000 clones, with roughly 17% found just once. This entry comes from a study of beta chain features in type 1 diabetes. Study results and caveats: Shorter TCRB CDR3s, moderately but significantly so, were found in Type 1 diabetes patients in all four CD4+ subsets. The similarity of naive, central memory and Treg TCRB repertoires appeared greater among patients than among healthy donors. In patients and controls equally, PCR might favor templates that are shorter.

CDR3 length: 14 residues. V lost 4 bases and J 1 base, leaving 7 bases between the germline ends. Germline assignment: CDR1 LNHDA and CDR2 SQIVND (reference sequence). The sample consisted of central memory CD4+ T cells from blood. The chain is built from TRBV19 and TRBJ1-4; D is unclear. This TCR derives from a man between 25 and 39 years old with type 1 diabetes. The CDR3 DNA sequence: TGTGCCAGTAGTAACGCTCTAACTAATGAAAAACTGTTTTTT. It is translated as CASSNALTNEKLFF. The full variable domain, completed using reference TRBV19 and TRBJ1-4, is DGGITQSPKYLFRKEGQNVTLSCEQNLNHDAMYWYRQDPGQGLRLIYYSQIVNDFQKGDIAEGYSVSREKKESFPLTVTSAQKNPTAFYLCASSNALTNEKLFFGSGTQLSVL.